This paragraph reports one T cell receptor (beta chain). The antigen is undetermined. Germline and junction disagree at one end, which may indicate a read error. This entry belongs to a study of Tregs in tolerant kidney transplant recipients. Looked up from germline, CDR1 is MDHEN and CDR2 is SYDVKM. The CDR3 is 15 amino acids. The study's findings and limits: Nucleotide sequences could not be compared across some patients' samples due to primer changes. Donor-specific Treg expansion exceeded global Treg expansion in tolerant patients, suggesting antigen drive.

Only in-frame clones appear in the TCRdb table, and some are missing; sequencing was by immunoSEQ multiplex PCR. The data contain tens of thousands of clones, approximately 89% of them singletons. The source material was Tregs from blood, sampled before the transplant. This sequence originates from a human donor who received a combined kidney and bone marrow transplant. This chain links TRBV28 with TRBJ2-7, with 13 nucleotides matching TRBD2. CDR3 in DNA: TGTGCCAGCAGCTCGGGACTAGCGGGACGCACGGGCATGGACTTC. Translating it yields CASSSGLAGRTGMDF.